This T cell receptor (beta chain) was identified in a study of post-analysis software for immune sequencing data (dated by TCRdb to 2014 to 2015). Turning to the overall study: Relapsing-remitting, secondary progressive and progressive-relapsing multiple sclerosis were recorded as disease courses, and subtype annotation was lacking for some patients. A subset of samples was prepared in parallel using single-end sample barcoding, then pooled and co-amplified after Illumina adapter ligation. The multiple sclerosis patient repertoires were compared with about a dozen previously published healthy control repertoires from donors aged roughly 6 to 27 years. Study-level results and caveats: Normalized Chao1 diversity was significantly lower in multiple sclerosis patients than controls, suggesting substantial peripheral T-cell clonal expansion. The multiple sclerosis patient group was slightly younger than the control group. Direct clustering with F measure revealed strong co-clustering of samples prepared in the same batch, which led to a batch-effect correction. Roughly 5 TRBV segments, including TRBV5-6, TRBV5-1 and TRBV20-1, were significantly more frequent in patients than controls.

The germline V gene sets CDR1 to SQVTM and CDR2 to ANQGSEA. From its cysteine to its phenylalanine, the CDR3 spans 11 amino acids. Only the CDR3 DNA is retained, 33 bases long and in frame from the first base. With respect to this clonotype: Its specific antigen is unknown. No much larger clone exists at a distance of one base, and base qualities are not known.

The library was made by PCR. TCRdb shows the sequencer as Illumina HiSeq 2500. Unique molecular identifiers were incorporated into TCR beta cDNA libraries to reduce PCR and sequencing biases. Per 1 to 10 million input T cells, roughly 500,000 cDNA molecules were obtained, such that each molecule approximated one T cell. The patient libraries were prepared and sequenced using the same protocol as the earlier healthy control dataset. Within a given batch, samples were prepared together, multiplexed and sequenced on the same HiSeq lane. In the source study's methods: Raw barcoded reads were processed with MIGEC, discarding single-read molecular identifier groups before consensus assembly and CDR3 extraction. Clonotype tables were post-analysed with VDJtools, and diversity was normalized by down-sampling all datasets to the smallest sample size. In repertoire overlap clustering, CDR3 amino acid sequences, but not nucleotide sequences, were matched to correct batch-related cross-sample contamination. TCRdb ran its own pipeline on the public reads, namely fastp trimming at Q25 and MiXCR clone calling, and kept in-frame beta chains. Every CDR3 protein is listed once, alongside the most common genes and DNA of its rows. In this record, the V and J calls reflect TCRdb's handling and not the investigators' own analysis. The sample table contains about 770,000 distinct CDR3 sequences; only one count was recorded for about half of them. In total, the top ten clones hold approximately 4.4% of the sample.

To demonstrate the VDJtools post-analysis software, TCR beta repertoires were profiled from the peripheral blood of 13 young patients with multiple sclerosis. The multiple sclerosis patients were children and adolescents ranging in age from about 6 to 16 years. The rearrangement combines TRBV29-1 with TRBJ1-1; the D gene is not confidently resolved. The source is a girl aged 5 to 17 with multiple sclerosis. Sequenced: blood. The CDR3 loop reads CGTASALGAFF. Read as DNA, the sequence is TGCGGCACGGCCTCGGCGTTGGGAGCTTTCTTT.